Described below is a single TCR beta chain sequence and its context. Antigen: not known. This sample stems from a study of T cell repertoires in cytomegalovirus infection. Study background: An indication of both CMV infection and matching HLA type came from public TCR beta signatures.

TCRdb re-derived calls from the reads in MiXCR, one entry per CDR3 protein. The sample lists roughly 120,000 distinct CDR3 sequences; over 25% were seen once. The source of this sequence is a human donor in good health (CMV status not recorded). Some clones in this sample may be carry-over from other donors' samples. Material: CD8+ T cells from cultured PBMCs, obtained from culture after CMV antigen stimulation.

CDR3 amino acids: CASSLGPSARNSPLHF. CDR3 coding DNA: TGCGCCAGCAGCTTGGGGCCTTCGGCGAGGAATTCACCCCTCCACTTT. This rearrangement joins TRBV5-1 to TRBJ1-6; no clear D gene. Germline CDR1 reads SGHRS; CDR2 reads YFSETQ. The CDR3 runs to 16 residues. V was shortened by 0 bases and J by 7 bases, with 14 bases between the two germline ends.